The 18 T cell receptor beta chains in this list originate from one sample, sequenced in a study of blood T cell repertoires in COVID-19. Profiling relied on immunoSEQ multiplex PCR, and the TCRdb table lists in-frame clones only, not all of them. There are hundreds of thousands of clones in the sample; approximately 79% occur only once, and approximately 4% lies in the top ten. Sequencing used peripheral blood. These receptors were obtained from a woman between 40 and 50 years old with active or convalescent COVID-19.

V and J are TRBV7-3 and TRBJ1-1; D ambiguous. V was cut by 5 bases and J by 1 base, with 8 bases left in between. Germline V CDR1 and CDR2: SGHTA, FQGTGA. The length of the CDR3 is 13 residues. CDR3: CASSHEWNTEAFF. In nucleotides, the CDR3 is TGTGCCAGCAGCCATGAGTGGAACACTGAAGCTTTCTTT.

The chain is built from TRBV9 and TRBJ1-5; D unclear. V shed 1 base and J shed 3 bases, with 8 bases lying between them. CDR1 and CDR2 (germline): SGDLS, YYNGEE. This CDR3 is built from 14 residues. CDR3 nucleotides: TGTGCCAGCAGCGTATCCGGTTACAATCAGCCCCAGCATTTT. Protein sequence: CASSVSGYNQPQHF.

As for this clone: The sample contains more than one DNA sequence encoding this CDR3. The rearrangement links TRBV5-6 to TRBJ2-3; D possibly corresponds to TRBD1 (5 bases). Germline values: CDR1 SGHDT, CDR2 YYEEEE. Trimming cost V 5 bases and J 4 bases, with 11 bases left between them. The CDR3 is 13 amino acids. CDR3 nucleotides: TGTGCCAGCAGTTCTAAGGGGCCAGATACGCAGTATTTT. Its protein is CASSSKGPDTQYF.

DNA of the CDR3: TGTGCCAGCAGCCGAGAGCCTGGGGCCAACGTCCTGACTTTC. Translating it yields CASSREPGANVLTF. The V gene is TRBV7-3, the J gene TRBJ2-6; D call uncertain. The CDR3 loop spans 14 amino acids. Trimming took 5 bases from V and 2 from J, leaving 7 bases between them. Germline CDR1 reads SGHTA; CDR2 reads FQGTGA.

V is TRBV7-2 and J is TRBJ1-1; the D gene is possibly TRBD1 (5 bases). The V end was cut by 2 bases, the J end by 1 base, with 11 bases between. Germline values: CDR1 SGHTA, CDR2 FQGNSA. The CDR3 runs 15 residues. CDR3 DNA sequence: TGTGCCAGCAGCTTATTGGTCGGGGGGAACACTGAAGCTTTCTTT. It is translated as CASSLLVGGNTEAFF.

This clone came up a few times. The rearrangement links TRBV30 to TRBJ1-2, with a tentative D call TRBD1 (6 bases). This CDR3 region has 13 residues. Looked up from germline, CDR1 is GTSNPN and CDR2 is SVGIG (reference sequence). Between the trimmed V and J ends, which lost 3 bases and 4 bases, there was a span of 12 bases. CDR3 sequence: CAWSRQEPYGYTF. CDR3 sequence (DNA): TGTGCCTGGAGCCGACAGGAACCCTATGGCTACACCTTC.

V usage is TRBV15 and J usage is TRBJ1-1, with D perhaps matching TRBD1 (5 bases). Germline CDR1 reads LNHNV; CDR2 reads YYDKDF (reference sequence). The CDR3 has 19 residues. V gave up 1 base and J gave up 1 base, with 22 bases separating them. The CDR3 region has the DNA TGTGCCACCAGCAGAGGGGTTCAGGGCCGCCTCCCCTCGAACACTGAAGCTTTCTTT. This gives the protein CATSRGVQGRLPSNTEAFF.

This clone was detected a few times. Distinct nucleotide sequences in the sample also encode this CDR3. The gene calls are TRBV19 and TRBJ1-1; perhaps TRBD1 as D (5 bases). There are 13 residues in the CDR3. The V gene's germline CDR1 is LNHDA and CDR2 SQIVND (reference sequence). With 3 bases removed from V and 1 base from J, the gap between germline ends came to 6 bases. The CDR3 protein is CASSIQGNTEAFF. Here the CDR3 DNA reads TGTGCCAGTAGTATTCAGGGGAACACTGAAGCTTTCTTT.

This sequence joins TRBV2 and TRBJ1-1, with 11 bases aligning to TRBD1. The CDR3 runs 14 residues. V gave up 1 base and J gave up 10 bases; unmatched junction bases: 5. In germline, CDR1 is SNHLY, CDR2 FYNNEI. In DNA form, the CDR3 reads TGTGCCAGCAGTGAAGAAGGACAGGGGGCGCGAGCTTTCTTT. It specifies CASSEEGQGARAFF.

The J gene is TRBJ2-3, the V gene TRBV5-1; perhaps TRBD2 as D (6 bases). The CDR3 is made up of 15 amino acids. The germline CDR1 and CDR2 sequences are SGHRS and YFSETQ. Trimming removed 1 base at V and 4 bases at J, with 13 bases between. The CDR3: CASSLMVSGADTQYF. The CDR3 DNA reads TGCGCCAGCAGCTTGATGGTGTCGGGGGCAGATACGCAGTATTTT.

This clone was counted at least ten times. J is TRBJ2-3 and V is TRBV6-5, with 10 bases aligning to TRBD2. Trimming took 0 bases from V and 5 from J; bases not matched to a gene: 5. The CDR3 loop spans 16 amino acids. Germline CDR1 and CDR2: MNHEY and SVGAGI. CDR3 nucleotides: TGTGCCAGCAGTTACTCAACTAGCGGGGCCGGAGATACGCAGTATTTT. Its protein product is CASSYSTSGAGDTQYF.

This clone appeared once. The CDR3 protein is CASRFTSGGSGELFF. In nucleotides, the CDR3 is TGTGCCAGCAGGTTTACTAGCGGGGGTTCCGGGGAGCTGTTTTTT. This sequence joins TRBV7-2 and TRBJ2-2; 11 nucleotides match TRBD2. The CDR3 extends over 15 amino acids. Per the germline V gene, CDR1 is SGHTA and CDR2 is FQGNSA. The trim removed 6 bases at V and 6 bases at J, leaving 6 bases unmatched.

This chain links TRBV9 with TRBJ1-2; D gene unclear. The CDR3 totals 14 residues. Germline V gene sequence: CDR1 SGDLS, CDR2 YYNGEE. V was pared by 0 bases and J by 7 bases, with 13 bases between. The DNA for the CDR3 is TGTGCCAGCAGCGTAGATCCCGCGGGCGGTGGCTACACCTTC. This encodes CASSVDPAGGGYTF.

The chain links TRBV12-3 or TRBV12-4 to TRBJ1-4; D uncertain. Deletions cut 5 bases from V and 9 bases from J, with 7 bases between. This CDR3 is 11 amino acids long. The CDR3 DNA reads TGTGCCAGCAGTCATGGGCAAAAACTGTTTTTT. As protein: CASSHGQKLFF.

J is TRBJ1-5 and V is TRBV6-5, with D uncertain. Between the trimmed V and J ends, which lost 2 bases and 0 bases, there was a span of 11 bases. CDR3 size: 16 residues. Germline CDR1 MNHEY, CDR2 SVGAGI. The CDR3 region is CASSYRRRISNQPQHF. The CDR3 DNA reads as TGTGCCAGCAGTTACAGGCGGCGGATTAGCAATCAGCCCCAGCATTTT.

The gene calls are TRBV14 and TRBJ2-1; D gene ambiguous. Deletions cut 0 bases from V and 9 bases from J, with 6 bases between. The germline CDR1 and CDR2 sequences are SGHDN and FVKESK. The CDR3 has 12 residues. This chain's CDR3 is CASSQDLGEQFF. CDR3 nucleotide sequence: TGTGCCAGCAGCCAAGATCTCGGTGAGCAGTTCTTC.

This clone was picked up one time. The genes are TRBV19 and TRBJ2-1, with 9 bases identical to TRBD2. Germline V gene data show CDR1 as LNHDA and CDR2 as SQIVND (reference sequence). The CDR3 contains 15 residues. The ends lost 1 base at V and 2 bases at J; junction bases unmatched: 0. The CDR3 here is CASSIASGTYNEQFF. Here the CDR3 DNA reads TGTGCCAGTAGTATAGCTAGCGGGACCTACAATGAGCAGTTCTTC.

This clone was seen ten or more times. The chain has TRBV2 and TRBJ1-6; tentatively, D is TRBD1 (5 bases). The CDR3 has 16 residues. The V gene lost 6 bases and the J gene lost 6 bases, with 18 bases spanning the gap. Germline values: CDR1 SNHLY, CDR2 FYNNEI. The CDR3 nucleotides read TGTGCCAGCAGCGCATTCCAGGGTGAGGCTAATTCACCCCTCCACTTT. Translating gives CASSAFQGEANSPLHF.